The present T cell receptor beta chain was sequenced within a study of T cell repertoires in cytomegalovirus infection. Study details: Public TCR beta signatures indicated both CMV infection and matching HLA type. Points from the study as a whole: HLA-C-restricted CMV-specific TCR beta clonotypes were dominant in the ex vivo response.

TCRdb re-called the reads with MiXCR, one entry per CDR3 protein. The sample holds around 530,000 distinct CDR3 sequences, around 27% seen once. Remarks on this clonotype: Antigen specificity is unknown.

The CDR3 is 13 residues long. V lost 2 bases and J 3 bases, leaving 4 bases between the germline ends. Germline values: CDR1 LNHNV, CDR2 YYDKDF (reference sequence). The V and J genes are TRBV15 and TRBJ2-2; the D is unclear. Sequenced material: PBMCs. This receptor was obtained from a human donor in good health (CMV status not recorded). Some clones in this sample may be carry-over from other donors' samples. The CDR3 nucleotides read TGTGCCACCAGCAGACGCGACACCGGGGAGCTGTTTTTT. Translated: CATSRRDTGELFF.